Following are 19 T cell receptor beta chains from one sample sequenced in a study of beta chain features in type 1 diabetes. Findings and caveats of the study: Across all four CD4+ subsets, people with type 1 diabetes showed modestly shorter TCRB CDR3s.

No antigen has been identified for these receptors. cDNA synthesis used the whole RNA isolate, giving expressed TCRB sequences. Generated by immunoSEQ multiplex PCR, the TCRdb table keeps only in-frame clones and is missing some. The sample carries a few hundred thousand clones, 16% recorded once. Specimen: naive CD4+ T cells from blood. All receptors derive from a man aged 25 to 45 with type 1 diabetes.

This clone was picked up a small number of times. J is TRBJ2-3 and V is TRBV29-1; 8 bases line up with TRBD2. The CDR3 consists of 16 residues. Germline V CDR1 and CDR2: SQVTM, ANQGSEA. Germline trimming cut 1 base from V and 4 bases from J; bases unmatched to any gene: 10. CDR3 nucleotide sequence: TGCAGCGTTGAAGGGTTATTAGCGGGACGCGCAGATACGCAGTATTTT. Protein product: CSVEGLLAGRADTQYF.

The CDR3 protein is CSVGGITNTEAFF. Here the CDR3 DNA reads TGCAGCGTTGGAGGGATTACGAACACTGAAGCTTTCTTT. The chain links TRBV29-1 to TRBJ1-1; D is undetermined. This CDR3 region has 13 residues. Trimming left V 4 bases short and J 1 base short, with 10 bases between. In germline, CDR1 is SQVTM, CDR2 ANQGSEA.

The chain joins TRBV7-6 to TRBJ2-3; 7 nucleotides align to TRBD1. CDR3 length: 14 amino acids. Germline trimming cut 3 bases from V and 3 bases from J; bases unmatched to any gene: 3. CDR1 is SGHVS, CDR2 FNYEAQ, per germline. CDR3 loop: CASSFSGGTDTQYF. In DNA form, the CDR3 reads TGTGCCAGCAGCTTTTCAGGGGGTACAGATACGCAGTATTTT.

In its sample, this clone was seen a few times. The genes are TRBV30 and TRBJ1-2; 8 positions agree with TRBD1. This CDR3 comprises 12 residues. The germline gives CDR1 GTSNPN, CDR2 SVGIG (reference sequence). V shed 3 bases, J shed 7 bases, and the junction held 4 bases outside the gene matches. The CDR3, as DNA: TGTGCCTGGAGACCCACAGGGGGTGGCTACACCTTC. The encoded protein is CAWRPTGGGYTF.

The V call is TRBV4-3, the J call TRBJ1-1; no clear D gene. Trimming cost V 0 bases and J 10 bases, with 3 bases left between them. CDR3 length: 10 residues. Germline CDR1 reads LGHNA; CDR2 reads YSLEER. The CDR3 loop reads CASSQERAFF. CDR3 in DNA: TGCGCCAGCAGCCAAGAAAGAGCTTTCTTT.

This clone was seen a handful of times. This specimen includes other DNA sequences encoding the same CDR3. The rearrangement uses TRBV14 and TRBJ1-1; possibly TRBD1 for D (6 bases). The CDR3 sequence is 13 residues long. Germline CDR1 and CDR2: SGHDN and FVKESK. V shed 5 bases and J shed 1 base, with 8 bases lying between them. CDR3 amino acids: CASSLQGNTEAFF. CDR3 sequence (DNA): TGTGCCAGCAGCTTACAGGGGAACACTGAAGCTTTCTTT. Drawing the rest from reference TRBV14 and TRBJ1-1, the complete variable domain is EAGVTQFPSHSVIEKGQTVTLRCDPISGHDNLYWYRRVMGKEIKFLLHFVKESKQDESGMPNNRFLAERTGGTYSTLKVQPAELEDSGVYFCASSLQGNTEAFFGQGTRLTVV.

The chain links TRBV5-1 to TRBJ2-7; no definite D call. The CDR3 runs to 15 residues. With 0 bases removed from V and 0 bases from J, the gap between germline ends came to 10 bases. The V gene's germline CDR1 is SGHRS and CDR2 YFSETQ. The CDR3 protein is CASSLGLRSSYEQYF. CDR3 coding DNA: TGCGCCAGCAGCTTGGGCCTTAGAAGCTCCTACGAGCAGTACTTC.

The chain is built from TRBV2 and TRBJ2-5, with 7 bases identical to TRBD1. There are 14 residues in the CDR3. The V gene's germline CDR1 is SNHLY and CDR2 FYNNEI. Germline trimming cut 5 bases from V and 2 bases from J; bases unmatched to any gene: 5. In nucleotides, the CDR3 is TGTGCCAGCAGTCTCGGGACAGAACAAGAGACCCAGTACTTC. Translation gives CASSLGTEQETQYF.

This chain connects TRBV7-3 to TRBJ2-1, with D perhaps matching TRBD2 (6 bases). Germline V gives CDR1 SGHTA, CDR2 FQGTGA. This CDR3 is 12 amino acids long. V lost 5 bases to trimming and J lost 10 bases, with 12 bases between them. The CDR3 DNA reads TGTGCCAGCAGCAAACCCGCGGGGGAGCAGTTCTTC. This sequence encodes CASSKPAGEQFF.

J is TRBJ2-1 and V is TRBV6-1; possibly TRBD1 for D (6 bases). Germline V gene data show CDR1 as MNHNS and CDR2 as SASEGT. With 6 bases removed from V and 9 bases from J, the gap between germline ends came to 9 bases. The CDR3 is 11 residues long. The chain's CDR3 is CASSLRGEQFF. The CDR3, as DNA: TGTGCCAGCAGCCTCAGGGGTGAGCAGTTCTTC.

V gene TRBV11-2 combines with J gene TRBJ2-3; D is ambiguous. The V and J ends lost 2 bases and 1 base respectively, with 10 bases between them. This CDR3 spans 15 amino acids. Germline-derived CDR1 and CDR2 are SGHAT and FQNNGV. CDR3: CASSLNPGGTDTQYF. As DNA, the CDR3 is TGTGCCAGCAGCTTAAACCCTGGGGGCACAGATACGCAGTATTTT.

This chain uses TRBV2 with TRBJ1-1; a weak D match, TRBD1 (5 bases). CDR1 is SNHLY and CDR2 is FYNNEI in the germline V gene. The germline V and J ends were trimmed by 5 bases and 0 bases, with 7 bases remaining between them. The CDR3 length is 13 residues. CDR3 DNA sequence: TGTGCCAGCAGTAAGGACATGAACACTGAAGCTTTCTTT. Its protein product is CASSKDMNTEAFF.

This clone was observed a handful of times. This rearrangement joins TRBV7-2 to TRBJ2-7; 7 bases fit TRBD2. Trimming at V came to 0 bases and at J to 3 bases, leaving 2 bases not matched to a gene. This CDR3 comprises 14 residues. Germline V lookup: CDR1 SGHTA, CDR2 FQGNSA. This CDR3 reads CASSLARGSYEQYF. CDR3 sequence (DNA): TGTGCCAGCAGCTTAGCGCGCGGGAGCTACGAGCAGTACTTC.

This clone came up a few times. The chain links TRBV9 to TRBJ2-3; D call uncertain. With 3 bases removed from V and 0 bases from J, the gap between germline ends came to 5 bases. The CDR3 is 13 amino acids. In germline, CDR1 is SGDLS, CDR2 YYNGEE. The CDR3 coding sequence is TGTGCCAGCAGCGAGGGAAGCACAGATACGCAGTATTTT. Amino acids: CASSEGSTDTQYF.

The chain joins TRBV29-1 to TRBJ1-1; D gene uncertain. In germline, CDR1 is SQVTM, CDR2 ANQGSEA. The V gene lost 7 bases and the J gene lost 4 bases, with 7 bases spanning the gap. The CDR3 spans 10 residues. As DNA, the CDR3 is TGCAGCGGGCGGGGCACTGAAGCTTTCTTT. Protein: CSGRGTEAFF.

The chain carries TRBV4-1 and TRBJ1-2; no clear D. Trimming pared 1 base from V and 6 bases from J, leaving 15 bases between. This CDR3 has 15 amino acids. The V gene's germline CDR1 is MGHRA and CDR2 YSYEKL. The DNA of the CDR3 is TGCGCCAGCAGCCAAGGTCAGGCAGTTTTTGATGGCTACACCTTC. This codes for CASSQGQAVFDGYTF.

The genes are TRBV5-1 and TRBJ2-4; 8 bases are a match to TRBD1. Germline CDR1 is SGHRS and CDR2 is YFSETQ. The CDR3 runs to 15 residues. With V trimmed by 1 base and J by 6 bases, 6 bases remained unmatched. The CDR3 DNA follows: TGCGCCAGCAGCTTGTCATACAGGGGGGTAAACATTCAGTACTTC. Its translation: CASSLSYRGVNIQYF.

This clone turned up a few times. The chain joins TRBV18 to TRBJ2-2, with TRBD2 matching 8 bases. The V segment lost 3 bases and the J segment 0 bases; nucleotides outside the gene matches: 0. Germline V CDR1 and CDR2: KGHSH, LQKENI. The CDR3 is 15 amino acids. CDR3 loop: CASSPGLANTGELFF. CDR3 DNA sequence: TGTGCCAGCTCACCGGGACTAGCGAACACCGGGGAGCTGTTTTTT. Supplemented by reference TRBV18 and TRBJ2-2, the full variable domain reads NAGVMQNPRHLVRRRGQEARLRCSPMKGHSHVYWYRQLPEEGLKFMVYLQKENIIDESGMPKERFSAEFPKEGPSILRIQQVVRGDSAAYFCASSPGLANTGELFFGEGSRLTVL.

The V call is TRBV5-1, the J call TRBJ2-5; TRBD1 aligns across 10 bases. Germline CDR1 and CDR2: SGHRS and YFSETQ. The CDR3 is 15 amino acids. After removal of 4 bases from V and 5 bases from J, the junction contained 8 bases not matched to a gene. CDR3 in amino acids: CASSQTLGQGETQYF. CDR3 in DNA: TGCGCCAGCAGCCAGACGTTGGGACAGGGGGAGACCCAGTACTTC.